The 16 T cell receptor beta chains given below trace back to one sample, sequenced in a study of blood T cell repertoires in COVID-19. Produced via immunoSEQ multiplex PCR; TCRdb's table is partial and in-frame only. The repertoire includes about 230,000 clones, 85% to 90% of them detected once, and roughly 10% sits in the top ten. The sample taken for sequencing was peripheral blood. The receptors stem from a man aged 45-65 years with COVID-19, enrolled during active disease.

J is TRBJ1-1 and V is TRBV7-9; no reliable D call. CDR1 is SEHNR, CDR2 FQNEAQ, per germline (reference sequence). This CDR3 is 13 amino acids long. V lost 0 bases to trimming and J lost 1 base, with 3 bases between them. Here the CDR3 DNA reads TGTGCCAGCAGCTTAGCTCAGAACACTGAAGCTTTCTTT. Protein product: CASSLAQNTEAFF.

V and J are TRBV5-1 and TRBJ2-1; tentatively, D is TRBD1 (6 bases). V was pared by 0 bases and J by 0 bases, with 7 bases between. CDR3 length equals 15 residues. The germline V gene encodes CDR1 SGHRS and CDR2 YFSETQ. CDR3 nucleotide sequence: TGCGCCAGCAGCTTGGGACAGGACTCCTACAATGAGCAGTTCTTC. Its translation is CASSLGQDSYNEQFF.

The table lists this clone with a count of one. V usage is TRBV7-2 and J usage is TRBJ2-7, with D uncertain. V was trimmed by 2 bases and J by 9 bases, leaving 17 bases between them. CDR3 size: 14 residues. Germline V CDR1 and CDR2: SGHTA, FQGNSA. The CDR3 here is CASSLTADSERQYF. The CDR3, as DNA: TGTGCCAGCAGCTTAACGGCAGATTCGGAGCGGCAGTACTTC.

This clone was found a few times. The chain joins TRBV27 to TRBJ2-7, with 10 bases identical to TRBD1. Germline loops: CDR1 MNHEY, CDR2 SMNVEV (reference sequence). This CDR3 region has 17 residues. The V and J ends lost 2 bases and 4 bases, in that order; junction bases with no gene match: 11. The CDR3 loop reads CASSLVFRGQGRYEQYF. CDR3 nucleotides: TGTGCCAGCAGTTTAGTTTTTAGGGGACAGGGGAGGTACGAGCAGTACTTC.

The table lists this clone with a count of one. This chain links TRBV3-1 (or the pseudogene TRBV3-2) with TRBJ2-6; D is perhaps TRBD1 (5 bases). From germline, CDR1 is LGHDT and CDR2 YNNKEL (reference sequence). CDR3 length equals 14 residues. V was cut by 4 bases and J by 11 bases, with 15 bases left in between. The CDR3 DNA follows: TGTGCCAGCAGCCCGTCGACAGCCTGGGACGTCCTGACTTTC. The encoded protein is CASSPSTAWDVLTF.

The sample holds one count of this clone. The CDR3 DNA follows: TGTGCCAGTCGGACAGGATGGAACACTGAAGCTTTCTTT. Protein: CASRTGWNTEAFF. The chain recombines TRBV19 with TRBJ1-1; 7 nucleotides line up with TRBD1. Trimming took 8 bases from V and 1 from J; bases not matched to a gene: 4. Per germline, CDR1 LNHDA and CDR2 SQIVND (reference sequence). The CDR3 is 13 residues long.

V is TRBV4-2 and J is TRBJ1-3; D is uncertain. Deletions cut 1 base from V and 4 bases from J, with 17 bases between. CDR1 is LGHNA and CDR2 is YNFKEQ in the germline V gene. The CDR3 is made up of 17 amino acids. The CDR3 protein is CASSQAAGPVGGNTIYF. CDR3 bases: TGTGCCAGCAGCCAAGCGGCAGGCCCTGTGGGCGGAAACACCATATATTTT.

The gene calls are TRBV11-2 and TRBJ1-5, with D hard to call. Germline loops: CDR1 SGHAT, CDR2 FQNNGV. The V end lost 2 bases, the J end lost 3 bases, and 11 bases lay between the germline ends. CDR3 size: 15 residues. CDR3 DNA sequence: TGTGCCAGCAGCTTAAACCCAGGAAACAATCAGCCCCAGCATTTT. Amino acid sequence: CASSLNPGNNQPQHF.

A few counts support this clone. CDR3 sequence (DNA): TGTGCCAGCAGCAATAATCAGGGCCTCGAAAAACTGTTTTTT. This sequence encodes CASSNNQGLEKLFF. This chain uses TRBV21-1 with TRBJ1-4; TRBD1 is taken as the D call from the table, unchecked against the DNA. TRBV21-1 is a pseudogene locus. The CDR3 runs 14 residues.

This clone was seen more than once but under ten times. The chain couples TRBV27 to TRBJ1-1; the D gene is possibly TRBD1 (6 bases). Trimming left V 5 bases short and J 1 base short, with 11 bases between. This CDR3 is built from 14 residues. Germline V gene sequence: CDR1 MNHEY, CDR2 SMNVEV (reference sequence). The CDR3 region is CASSIRQANTEAFF. CDR3 bases: TGTGCCAGCAGTATCAGACAGGCGAACACTGAAGCTTTCTTT.

This clone appeared a few times. The chain uses TRBV6-5 and TRBJ1-6; TRBD1 matches 8 bases. The germline gives CDR1 MNHEY, CDR2 SVGAGI. CDR3 size: 14 residues. V shed 6 bases and J 7 bases; nucleotides not matched to a gene: 5. The CDR3 loop is CASSKGQVNSPLHF. The CDR3 nucleotides read TGTGCCAGCAGCAAGGGACAGGTGAATTCACCCCTCCACTTT.

This chain uses TRBV7-9 with TRBJ1-2; 7 nucleotides agree with TRBD1. CDR1 and CDR2 (germline): SEHNR, FQNEAQ (reference sequence). V shed 2 bases and J 3 bases; nucleotides not matched to a gene: 3. The CDR3 has 14 residues. DNA of the CDR3: TGTGCCAGCAGCTTAAGGACAGGCCACTATGGCTACACCTTC. Its translation is CASSLRTGHYGYTF.

The rearrangement joins TRBV3-1 (or the pseudogene TRBV3-2) to TRBJ1-5; D is possibly TRBD1 (5 bases). V lost 0 bases to trimming and J lost 3 bases, with 9 bases between them. The CDR3 has 15 residues. Germline V gives CDR1 LGHDT, CDR2 YNNKEL (reference sequence). The CDR3 DNA reads as TGTGCCAGCAGCCAAGATTCAGGGTACAATCAGCCCCAGCATTTT. As protein: CASSQDSGYNQPQHF.

This clone appeared a few times. The chain recombines TRBV7-9 with TRBJ2-7, with unresolved D. Trimming left V 4 bases short and J 0 bases short, with 7 bases between. Germline V gives CDR1 SEHNR, CDR2 FQNEAQ (reference sequence). The length of the CDR3 is 13 residues. The CDR3, as DNA: TGTGCCAGCAGCTCAAACAGCTCCTACGAGCAGTACTTC. Translated: CASSSNSSYEQYF.

This clone was picked up one time. The rearrangement joins TRBV5-1 to TRBJ2-2; tentative D call: TRBD1 (6 bases). Germline V CDR1 and CDR2: SGHRS, YFSETQ. Trimming stripped 2 bases from V and 1 base from J, with 15 bases between. The CDR3 covers 17 residues. For the CDR3, the DNA is TGCGCCAGCAGCTTCAACACAGGGACCTTGAACACCGGGGAGCTGTTTTTT. Residues: CASSFNTGTLNTGELFF.

The genes are TRBV19 and TRBJ2-1; 9 positions match TRBD1. This CDR3 has 14 residues. J gave up 4 bases and V 10 bases, and 8 bases lay outside the gene matches. Germline CDR1 and CDR2: LNHDA and SQIVND (reference sequence). The CDR3 DNA reads TGTGCCACGGCCGGGACAGGGACGTACAATGAGCAGTTCTTC. Protein product: CATAGTGTYNEQFF.